This record looks at one T cell receptor beta chain sequence and its context. In the 2 weeks before study entry, exposed participants met a COVID-19 case, which was PCR-confirmed or clinician-diagnosed. These data originate in a study of blood T cell repertoires in COVID-19. Study-wide background: The United States, Italy and Spain provided the acute and convalescent COVID-19 samples. In each case, the material was cDNA or gDNA derived from T cells, B-cell-depleted T cells, or PBMCs.

Trimming took 8 bases from V and 4 from J; bases not matched to a gene: 7. The CDR3 totals 14 residues. Germline CDR1 is KGHDR and CDR2 is SFDVKD. Original data processing: Reference gene primer amplification in the assay estimated nucleated cell counts. Only in-frame clones appear in the TCRdb table, and some are missing; sequencing was by immunoSEQ multiplex PCR. V, J and clone size derive from that table, while D and trimming were established from the DNA sequence. The sample contains roughly 250,000 clones, 80% to 90% of which appear only once. The TCR was taken from a woman aged 35 to 49 who had been exposed to COVID-19. The J gene is TRBJ2-3, the V gene TRBV24-1; 8 positions agree with TRBD1. What was sequenced was PBMCs or T cells enriched from blood (not recorded which). CDR3 nucleotides: TGTGCCACCAACAGGGGGTCAAACTCAGATACGCAGTATTTT. It codes for CATNRGSNSDTQYF.